Listed below are T cell receptor beta chains from one sample, sequenced in a study of T cell responses to AZD1222 COVID-19 vaccine. TCRdb's table, derived via immunoSEQ multiplex PCR, lists solely in-frame clones and lacks some. The sample lists about 56,000 clones, roughly 90% occurring once. Sequences were derived from peripheral blood, sampled 28 days after the second AZD1222 dose. Every receptor here comes from an adult who received the AZD1222 COVID-19 vaccine. CDR3s include the opening cysteine and the closing phenylalanine or tryptophan. The D gene is left open where the match is weak. Size values are once, few and many counts, or a class for expanded clones, and some rows have none.

NA	TRBV5-1	TRBJ2-4	NA	TGCGCCAGCAGCTTGGAGGGGGGCCGGAACATTCAGTACTTC	CASSLEGGRNIQYF
NA	TRBV5-4	TRBJ2-3	TRBD2	TGTGCCAGCAGCTTGGTAACTAGCGCAGATACGCAGTATTTT	CASSLVTSADTQYF
NA	TRBV3-1/TRBV3-2	TRBJ1-5	NA	TGTGCCAGCAGCCAACAGTCCAATCAGCCCCAGCATTTT	CASSQQSNQPQHF
NA	TRBV5-1	TRBJ2-7	NA	TGCGCCAGCAGCCTCAGACAACGTTTCGACGAGCAGTACTTC	CASSLRQRFDEQYF
NA	TRBV4-1	TRBJ1-5	NA	TGCGCCAGCAGCCAAGATGTTGACAGTCGAAATCAGCCCCAGCATTTT	CASSQDVDSRNQPQHF
NA	TRBV19	TRBJ1-1	NA	TGTGCCAGTAGAGCCGGGGAGGGGGTAACTGAAGCTTTCTTT	CASRAGEGVTEAFF
NA	TRBV7-9	TRBJ2-5	NA	TGTGCCAGCAGCTCTATGACAGTTCAAGAGACCCAGTACTTC	CASSSMTVQETQYF
NA	TRBV29-1	TRBJ2-5	TRBD2	TGCAGCGTTGTTCCTAGCGGGAGAGGGCCTGGAACCCAGTACTTC	CSVVPSGRGPGTQYF
NA	TRBV28	TRBJ2-3	TRBD2	TGTGCCAGTAGTACCAGCGGGAGGGGGGCTGATACGCAGTATTTT	CASSTSGRGADTQYF
NA	TRBV28	TRBJ1-2	NA	TGTGCCAGCAGTCCACAGGGTTTGTATGGCTACACCTTC	CASSPQGLYGYTF
NA	TRBV7-8	TRBJ1-1	NA	TGTGCCAGCAGCTTAATGGTTCGGGTGAACACTGAAGCTTTCTTT	CASSLMVRVNTEAFF
few	TRBV2	TRBJ2-3	TRBD1	TGTGCCAGCAGCCTCCGTAGACAGGGGCGCACAGATACGCAGTATTTT	CASSLRRQGRTDTQYF
NA	TRBV19	TRBJ1-2	NA	TGTGCCAGTAGTAGGGGACACCAGCCCCCCGGCTACACCTTC	CASSRGHQPPGYTF
NA	TRBV5-1	TRBJ2-1	NA	TGCGCCAGCAGCCGAATCCGGGCCGATCGGAATGAGCAGTTCTTC	CASSRIRADRNEQFF
NA	TRBV7-2	TRBJ2-7	NA	TGTGCCAGCAGCCAACCCAGGTCCTCCTACGAGCAGTACTTC	CASSQPRSSYEQYF
NA	TRBV7-9	TRBJ2-1	TRBD2	TGTGCCAGCAGCTTCGGGGCTAGCGGGAGGCCGGGAAATGAGCAGTTCTTC	CASSFGASGRPGNEQFF
NA	TRBV7-9	TRBJ1-4	NA	TGTGCCAGCGGGTGGGAAAAACTGTTTTTT	CASGWEKLFF
medium-sized	TRBV28	TRBJ1-5	NA	TGTGCCAGCAGTCCGTCAGGTTGGAGCAATCAGCCCCAGCATTTT	CASSPSGWSNQPQHF
NA	TRBV5-1	TRBJ1-3	NA	TGCGCCAGCAGCTGGAGGGGCCCCCAGAGCTCTGGAAACACCATATATTTT	CASSWRGPQSSGNTIYF
NA	TRBV5-1	TRBJ1-1	TRBD1	TGCGCCAGCAGCTGGGGGACAGGGGCAGTAGGGATGGTCACTGAAGCTTTCTTT	CASSWGTGAVGMVTEAFF
NA	TRBV7-2	TRBJ1-2	NA	TGTGCCAGCAGCTTCCCACCACCCGGCGGTGGCTACACCTTC	CASSFPPPGGGYTF
NA	TRBV27	TRBJ1-1	TRBD1	TGTGCCAGCAGTAGACGACAGGGGGCTAACACTGAAGCTTTCTTT	CASSRRQGANTEAFF
NA	TRBV5-1	TRBJ2-1	NA	TGCGCCAGCAGCTTGGCCGGTAGCGGCAATGAGCAGTTCTTC	CASSLAGSGNEQFF
NA	TRBV7-9	TRBJ2-5	NA	TGTGCCAGCAGCTTATTTCTGGTAAACCAAGAGACCCAGTACTTC	CASSLFLVNQETQYF
NA	TRBV5-6	TRBJ1-6	NA	TGTGCCAGCAGCTTTGGCAGGGTGAGCTCACCCCTCCACTTT	CASSFGRVSSPLHF
NA	TRBV7-9	TRBJ1-3	NA	TGTGCCAGCAGCATAAACAGGGCTGAGATATATTTT	CASSINRAEIYF
NA	TRBV4-3	TRBJ2-3	NA	TGCGCCAGCAGCCAAGCTGACGGGGCAGGGGGCACAGATACGCAGTATTTT	CASSQADGAGGTDTQYF
NA	TRBV3-1/TRBV3-2	TRBJ1-2	TRBD1	TGTGCCAGCAGCCCGACCCCTATAGGGACAGAGCGTGGCTACACCTTC	CASSPTPIGTERGYTF
NA	TRBV7-2	TRBJ1-2	TRBD1	TGTGCCAGCAGCTTATCAGCTATCGCGCAGGGGGCTAACTATGGCTACACCTTC	CASSLSAIAQGANYGYTF
NA	TRBV4-3	TRBJ1-3	TRBD1	TGCGCCAGCAGCCAAGCGATGGCACAGGGGTCTTCTGGAAACACCATATATTTT	CASSQAMAQGSSGNTIYF
NA	TRBV7-3	TRBJ2-1	NA	TGTGCCAGCAGCTTAACCGGAAGCTCCTACAATGAGCAGTTCTTC	CASSLTGSSYNEQFF
few	TRBV30	TRBJ2-7	NA	TGTGCCTGGAGCCCTGGTGGTATTGGAGAGCAGTACTTC	CAWSPGGIGEQYF
NA	TRBV28	TRBJ2-5	NA	TGTGCCCGGCCCTTAGGGACCTCAGGTAGAAGGGAGACCCAGTACTTC	CARPLGTSGRRETQYF
once	TRBV5-8	TRBJ1-2	NA	TGTGCCAGCAGCCCTAAGGGAGGATACTATGGCTACACCTTC	CASSPKGGYYGYTF
NA	TRBV7-8	TRBJ1-2	NA	TGTGCCAGCAACAACGAAGGAGCTAACTATGGCTACACCTTC	CASNNEGANYGYTF
NA	TRBV28	TRBJ2-1	NA	TGTGCCAGCAGTACAGGGCTCTCCTACAATGAGCAGTTCTTC	CASSTGLSYNEQFF
NA	TRBV2	TRBJ2-3	TRBD2	TGTGCCAGCAAAGGACTAGCGGTTAGCACAGATACGCAGTATTTT	CASKGLAVSTDTQYF
NA	TRBV18	TRBJ1-5	TRBD1	TGTGCCAGCTCACCACGGACTCCGGACAGGGTCGGACAGCCCCAGCATTTT	CASSPRTPDRVGQPQHF
few	TRBV15	TRBJ2-2	NA	TGTGCCACCAGCAGAGATTTGGCAGGGAACACCGGGGAGCTGTTTTTT	CATSRDLAGNTGELFF
NA	TRBV6-5	TRBJ2-7	TRBD1	TGTGTCAGCAGTCGACAGGGCCCTTTCGAGGAGCAGTACTTC	CVSSRQGPFEEQYF